Listed here is a single TCR beta chain. PBMCs stemmed from around 10 ml of fresh peripheral blood. This sample stems from a study of Graves' ophthalmopathy and Graves' hyperthyroidism. Beta-chain TCR CDR3 regions were amplified from RNA transcripts. Following a first-round RT-PCR that used HTBI primers, a second-round multiplex PCR was carried out. TCRdb called the multiplex PCR reads again in MiXCR, with one record for every CDR3 protein. Of 600,000 to 950,000 distinct CDR3 sequences in the sample, approximately 40% were seen once. From germline, CDR1 is LNHDA and CDR2 SQIVND (reference sequence). Trimming took off 2 bases at V and 8 bases at J, with 13 bases between the two ends. The CDR3 runs to 14 residues.

Input material: peripheral blood. This sequence was found in an adult man with Graves' ophthalmopathy. This chain uses TRBV19 with TRBJ1-5, with D unresolved. CDR3 in DNA: TGTGCCAGTAGTATACTCAGGCCCGGTGAGCCCCAGCATTTT. Amino acids: CASSILRPGEPQHF.